This TCR beta chain is from a study of blood T cell repertoires in COVID-19. The wider study: Samples came from the United States, Italy and Spain, spanning acute and convalescent COVID-19.

Per the original methods: Amplification of reference gene primers was used by the study to estimate nucleated cell counts. The data were produced by immunoSEQ multiplex PCR, yet TCRdb's version contains in-frame clones alone and is incomplete. The DNA was the basis for D and trimming; V, J and clone size are from that table. This sample has about 260,000 clones; approximately 86% occur once, and the top ten carry 8.5% to 10%. Germline V CDR1 and CDR2: SGHDT, YYEEEE. The CDR3 loop spans 15 amino acids. V lost 1 base, J lost 8 bases, and 6 bases stayed unmatched. The sample comprised peripheral blood. The genes are TRBV5-6 and TRBJ1-4, with 9 bases fitting TRBD1. This clonotype originated in a middle-aged man who had recovered from COVID-19. The CDR3 protein is CASSLPSGTGEKLFF. The CDR3 DNA reads as TGTGCCAGCAGCTTGCCCTCTGGGACAGGGGAAAAACTGTTTTTT.